The 15 T cell receptor beta chains given below trace back to one sample, sequenced in a study of blood T cell repertoires in COVID-19. The data were produced by immunoSEQ multiplex PCR, yet TCRdb's version contains in-frame clones alone and is incomplete. The sample contains fewer than 250,000 clones, around 89% of which appear only once. Material for sequencing was peripheral blood. These receptors were taken from a man between 65 and 79 years old with acute or convalescent COVID-19.

This chain uses TRBV9 with TRBJ2-3; D might be TRBD1 (6 bases). CDR3 length equals 17 residues. Per germline, CDR1 SGDLS and CDR2 YYNGEE. V lost 0 bases and J lost 0, with 14 bases in between. The DNA of the CDR3 is TGTGCCAGCAGCGTAGAGGGACATCCCGTTAGCACAGATACGCAGTATTTT. Its translation: CASSVEGHPVSTDTQYF. Based on the CDR3 plus reference TRBV9 and TRBJ2-3, the full variable domain is DSGVTQTPKHLITATGQRVTLRCSPRSGDLSVYWYQQSLDQGLQFLIQYYNGEERAKGNILERFSAQQFPDLHSELNLSSLELGDSALYFCASSVEGHPVSTDTQYFGPGTRLTVL.

The CDR3 coding sequence is TGCGCCAGCAGCTTGTTGCGTTCGAACACCGGGGAGCTGTTTTTT. Encoded protein: CASSLLRSNTGELFF. The chain recombines TRBV5-1 with TRBJ2-2, with unresolved D. The CDR3 is made up of 15 amino acids. The germline gives CDR1 SGHRS, CDR2 YFSETQ. Trimming took 1 base from V and 0 from J, leaving 7 bases between them.

The gene calls are TRBV28 and TRBJ2-1; weak D call: TRBD2 (6 bases). This CDR3 has 16 amino acids. Germline V gives CDR1 MDHEN, CDR2 SYDVKM. Trimming took off 6 bases at V and 0 bases at J, with 15 bases between the two ends. CDR3 loop: CASRPGGTSSYNEQFF. Written as DNA, the CDR3 is TGTGCCAGCAGACCCGGGGGTACGAGCTCCTACAATGAGCAGTTCTTC.

The chain employs TRBV2 and TRBJ1-1, with 9 bases aligning to TRBD1. The CDR3 length is 15 residues. Trimming at V came to 8 bases and at J to 0 bases, leaving 7 bases not matched to a gene. Germline CDR1 is SNHLY and CDR2 is FYNNEI. The CDR3 region is CASGGTGSMNTEAFF. The DNA for the CDR3 is TGTGCCAGCGGGGGGACAGGGAGTATGAACACTGAAGCTTTCTTT.

The J gene is TRBJ1-1, the V gene TRBV19; no clear D. Germline V gene lookup returns CDR1 LNHDA and CDR2 SQIVND (reference sequence). The CDR3 extends over 14 amino acids. Trimming shortened V by 7 bases and J by 1 base, and 13 bases separated the two germline ends. CDR3 protein: CASNIGSGNTEAFF. The CDR3 DNA follows: TGTGCCAGTAACATCGGCTCAGGGAACACTGAAGCTTTCTTT. Based on the CDR3 plus reference TRBV19 and TRBJ1-1, the full variable domain is DGGITQSPKYLFRKEGQNVTLSCEQNLNHDAMYWYRQDPGQGLRLIYYSQIVNDFQKGDIAEGYSVSREKKESFPLTVTSAQKNPTAFYLCASNIGSGNTEAFFGQGTRLTVV.

The chain couples TRBV28 to TRBJ2-2, with 9 bases that match TRBD1. This CDR3 is 16 amino acids long. The ends lost 4 bases at V and 4 bases at J; junction bases unmatched: 7. Germline CDR1 is MDHEN and CDR2 is SYDVKM. Here the CDR3 reads CASSSTGTGSTGELFF. In DNA, the CDR3 is TGTGCCAGCAGTTCTACCGGGACAGGGAGCACCGGGGAGCTGTTTTTT.

The chain is built from TRBV19 and TRBJ2-3; 10 bases match TRBD1. Germline CDR1 reads LNHDA; CDR2 reads SQIVND (reference sequence). V was pared by 3 bases and J by 5 bases, with 8 bases of the junction left unmatched. The CDR3 has 16 residues. The CDR3, as DNA: TGTGCCAGTAGTATGGGACAGGGGCAATTTGAAGATACGCAGTATTTT. Its translation: CASSMGQGQFEDTQYF.

The gene calls are TRBV10-3 and TRBJ1-1, with TRBD1 matching over 11 bases. Trimming removed 5 bases from V and 1 base from J; junction bases left unmatched: 9. The CDR3 runs 17 residues. CDR1 and CDR2 from the germline V gene are ENHRY and SYGVKD. The CDR3, as DNA: TGTGCCATCAGTTCCGGGACAGGGGGTTTAAGGAACACTGAAGCTTTCTTT. This codes for CAISSGTGGLRNTEAFF.

V is TRBV11-3 and J is TRBJ2-7; D possibly corresponds to TRBD2 (6 bases). CDR1 SGHNT and CDR2 YENEEA come from the germline V gene. The length of the CDR3 is 13 residues. V dropped 1 base and J dropped 5 bases, with 9 bases sitting between them. In nucleotides, the CDR3 is TGTGCCAGCAGCTTAGGGGGGGAACACGAGCAGTACTTC. This gives the protein CASSLGGEHEQYF.

This clone appeared a single time. This sequence joins TRBV5-6 and TRBJ1-5; 7 bases fit TRBD1. J gave up 4 bases and V 2 bases, and 9 bases lay outside the gene matches. The length of the CDR3 is 16 residues. CDR1 and CDR2 (germline): SGHDT, YYEEEE. CDR3 sequence (DNA): TGTGCCAGCAGCTTAATTTCAGGGGGTGTTAATCAGCCCCAGCATTTT. Residues: CASSLISGGVNQPQHF.

The rearrangement joins TRBV29-1 to TRBJ1-2, with D possibly TRBD1 on 6 matching bases. V was shortened by 7 bases and J by 5 bases, with 17 bases between the two germline ends. The CDR3 spans 13 residues. CDR1 is SQVTM, CDR2 ANQGSEA, per germline. CDR3 sequence reads: CSAAEDSRYGYTF. The CDR3 region has the DNA TGCAGCGCCGCGGAGGACAGCAGATATGGCTACACCTTC.

This rearrangement joins TRBV7-9 to TRBJ1-2; possibly TRBD1 for D (5 bases). Germline V lookup: CDR1 SEHNR, CDR2 FQNEAQ (reference sequence). V gave up 0 bases and J gave up 3 bases, with 8 bases separating them. This CDR3 region has 14 residues. The CDR3 region is CASSLAGADYGYTF. CDR3 nucleotides: TGTGCCAGCAGCTTAGCAGGGGCGGACTATGGCTACACCTTC.

The chain carries TRBV29-1 and TRBJ2-1; D might be TRBD1 (6 bases). Germline CDR1 and CDR2: SQVTM and ANQGSEA. The CDR3 has 13 residues. V shed 7 bases and J shed 7 bases, with 17 bases lying between them. The CDR3 loop is CSGGRGLLNEQFF. The CDR3 nucleotides read TGCAGCGGGGGCAGGGGATTATTAAATGAGCAGTTCTTC.

The CDR3 nucleotides are TGTGCCAGCAGCTCACCGGACAGGCCCTGGTATGGCTACACCTTC. This translates into CASSSPDRPWYGYTF. The gene calls are TRBV7-9 and TRBJ1-2; 7 bases are shared with TRBD1. J gave up 5 bases and V 4 bases, and 10 bases lay outside the gene matches. CDR3 length: 15 residues. Germline V gives CDR1 SEHNR, CDR2 FQNEAQ (reference sequence).

This chain uses TRBV5-4 with TRBJ2-7; maybe TRBD2 (5 bases). The V gene's germline CDR1 is SGHNT and CDR2 YYREEE (reference sequence). The CDR3 loop spans 13 amino acids. Trimming took 3 bases from V and 5 from J, leaving 12 bases between them. The DNA for the CDR3 is TGTGCCAGCAGCTCAAAGGGAGACCACGAGCAGTACTTC. This encodes CASSSKGDHEQYF. Together with reference TRBV5-4 and TRBJ2-7, the CDR3 gives the full variable domain: ETGVTQSPTHLIKTRGQQVTLRCSSQSGHNTVSWYQQALGQGPQFIFQYYREEENGRGNFPPRFSGLQFPNYSSELNVNALELDDSALYLCASSSKGDHEQYFGPGTRLTVT.